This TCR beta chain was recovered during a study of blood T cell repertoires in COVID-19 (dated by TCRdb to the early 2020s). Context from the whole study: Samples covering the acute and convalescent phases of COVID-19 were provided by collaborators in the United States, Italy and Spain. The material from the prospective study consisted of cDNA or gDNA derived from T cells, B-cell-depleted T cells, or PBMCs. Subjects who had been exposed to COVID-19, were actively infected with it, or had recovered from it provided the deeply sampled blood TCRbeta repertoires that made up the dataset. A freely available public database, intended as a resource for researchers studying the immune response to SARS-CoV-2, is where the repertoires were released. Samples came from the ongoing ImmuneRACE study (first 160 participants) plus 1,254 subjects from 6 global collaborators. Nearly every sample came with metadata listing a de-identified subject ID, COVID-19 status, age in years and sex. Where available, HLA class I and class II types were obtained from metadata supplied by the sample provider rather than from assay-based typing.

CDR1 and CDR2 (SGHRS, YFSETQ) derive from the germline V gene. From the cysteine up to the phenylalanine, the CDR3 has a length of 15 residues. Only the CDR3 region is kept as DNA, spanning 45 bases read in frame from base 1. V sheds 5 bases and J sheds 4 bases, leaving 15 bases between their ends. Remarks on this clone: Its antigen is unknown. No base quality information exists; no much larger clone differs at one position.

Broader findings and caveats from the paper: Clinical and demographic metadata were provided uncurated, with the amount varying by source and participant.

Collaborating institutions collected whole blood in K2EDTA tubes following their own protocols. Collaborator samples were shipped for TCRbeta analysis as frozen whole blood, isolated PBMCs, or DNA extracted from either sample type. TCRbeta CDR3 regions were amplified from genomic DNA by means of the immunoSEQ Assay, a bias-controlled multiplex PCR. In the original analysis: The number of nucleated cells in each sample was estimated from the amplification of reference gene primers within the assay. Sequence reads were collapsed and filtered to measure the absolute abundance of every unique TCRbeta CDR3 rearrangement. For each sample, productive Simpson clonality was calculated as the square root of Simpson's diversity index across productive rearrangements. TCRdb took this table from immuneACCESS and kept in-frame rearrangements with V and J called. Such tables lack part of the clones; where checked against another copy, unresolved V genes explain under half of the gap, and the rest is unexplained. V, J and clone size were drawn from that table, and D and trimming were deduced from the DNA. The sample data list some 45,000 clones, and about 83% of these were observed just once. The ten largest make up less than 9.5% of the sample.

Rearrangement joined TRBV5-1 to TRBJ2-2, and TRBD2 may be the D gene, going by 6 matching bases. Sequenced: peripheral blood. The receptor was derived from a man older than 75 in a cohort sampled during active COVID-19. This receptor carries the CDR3 CASRGDGGTTGELFF. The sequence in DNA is TGCGCCAGCAGAGGTGACGGAGGGACCACCGGGGAGCTGTTTTTT. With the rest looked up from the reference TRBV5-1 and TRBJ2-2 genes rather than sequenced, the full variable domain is KAGVTQTPRYLIKTRGQQVTLSCSPISGHRSVSWYQQTPGQGLQFLFEYFSETQRNKGNFPGRFSGRQFSNSRSEMNVSTLELGDSALYLCASRGDGGTTGELFFGEGSRLTVL.